This is a list of T cell receptor beta chains from one sample in a study of CD8+ T cells in alopecia areata. Produced via immunoSEQ multiplex PCR; TCRdb's table is partial and in-frame only. The sample contains approximately 210,000 clones, 40% to 45% of which appear only once. Specimen: CD4+ T cells sorted from blood, collected around week 37, from a patient treated with tofacitinib. The receptors come from a human donor with alopecia areata. Each CDR3 is given with its conserved first and last residue. D genes are given only for firm matches. Size values are once, few and many counts, or a class for expanded clones, and some rows have none.

d_call: .
v_call: TRBV4-2
j_call: TRBJ2-7
clone_size: few
cdr3_nt: TGTGCCAGCAGCCAAGACAGAGTCGAGCAGTACTTC
cdr3_aa: CASSQDRVEQYF

d_call: TRBD1
v_call: TRBV7-2
j_call: TRBJ2-5
clone_size: .
cdr3_nt: TGTGCCAGCAGCGTCCGGGACAGGGGGCTAGAGACCCAGTACTTC
cdr3_aa: CASSVRDRGLETQYF

d_call: TRBD1
v_call: TRBV30
j_call: TRBJ1-1
clone_size: .
cdr3_nt: TGTGCCTGGAGTGTACCCCCTACAGGGGGCCGGACGAACACTGAAGCTTTCTTT
cdr3_aa: CAWSVPPTGGRTNTEAFF

d_call: .
v_call: TRBV30
j_call: TRBJ1-1
clone_size: .
cdr3_nt: TGTGCCTGGAGTGAGCGGGAAAGGGCTGAAGCTTTCTTT
cdr3_aa: CAWSERERAEAFF

d_call: .
v_call: TRBV7-3
j_call: TRBJ2-2
clone_size: .
cdr3_nt: TGTGCCAGCAGCTTAAGGAACACCGGGGAGCTGTTTTTT
cdr3_aa: CASSLRNTGELFF

d_call: TRBD2
v_call: TRBV5-1
j_call: TRBJ2-7
clone_size: .
cdr3_nt: TGCGCCAGCAGCTCACGGGAGCGGGAGTTCTACGAGCAGTACTTC
cdr3_aa: CASSSREREFYEQYF

d_call: .
v_call: TRBV30
j_call: TRBJ2-3
clone_size: .
cdr3_nt: TGTGCCTGGAGTGATAGGACAGATACGCAGTATTTT
cdr3_aa: CAWSDRTDTQYF

d_call: TRBD1
v_call: TRBV6-5
j_call: TRBJ1-2
clone_size: once
cdr3_nt: TGTGCCAGCAGTTATTCGGGACAGGGGGCGTCTGGCTACACCTTC
cdr3_aa: CASSYSGQGASGYTF

d_call: TRBD2
v_call: TRBV5-1
j_call: TRBJ2-2
clone_size: .
cdr3_nt: TGCGCCAGCACACGACTAGCGGGAGAGGGCGGGGAGCTGTTTTTT
cdr3_aa: CASTRLAGEGGELFF

d_call: .
v_call: TRBV4-2
j_call: TRBJ1-2
clone_size: few
cdr3_nt: TGTGCCAGCAGCCCTTCGGGCGGAAACTATGGCTACACCTTC
cdr3_aa: CASSPSGGNYGYTF

d_call: TRBD1
v_call: TRBV5-4
j_call: TRBJ2-3
clone_size: .
cdr3_nt: TGTGCCAGCAGCTCCCCGACAGGGGAGAGAACAGATACGCAGTATTTT
cdr3_aa: CASSSPTGERTDTQYF

d_call: .
v_call: TRBV27
j_call: TRBJ1-2
clone_size: many
cdr3_nt: TGTGCCAGCAGTTTATCCCCAAGACAGTCGTATGGCTACACCTTC
cdr3_aa: CASSLSPRQSYGYTF

d_call: .
v_call: TRBV6-5
j_call: TRBJ2-3
clone_size: few
cdr3_nt: TGTGCCCGCAGGGACGACGACACAGATACGCAGTATTTT
cdr3_aa: CARRDDDTDTQYF

d_call: .
v_call: TRBV29-1
j_call: TRBJ2-3
clone_size: few
cdr3_nt: TGCAGCGTTGATTGGGACCCCTTCCCGTTCGGTACGCAGTATTTT
cdr3_aa: CSVDWDPFPFGTQYF

d_call: TRBD1
v_call: TRBV2
j_call: TRBJ1-4
clone_size: .
cdr3_nt: TGTGCCAGCAGTGAAGCCCAAGGACAGGCCGCAACTAATGAAAAACTGTTTTTT
cdr3_aa: CASSEAQGQAATNEKLFF

d_call: .
v_call: TRBV25-1
j_call: TRBJ2-1
clone_size: few
cdr3_nt: TGTGCCAGCATTTCGGGGTACTCCTACAATGAGCAGTTCTTC
cdr3_aa: CASISGYSYNEQFF

d_call: TRBD1
v_call: TRBV5-6
j_call: TRBJ1-2
clone_size: .
cdr3_nt: TGTGCCAGCAGCCGCGGACAGGGCCAAAACTATGGCTACACCTTC
cdr3_aa: CASSRGQGQNYGYTF

d_call: .
v_call: TRBV30
j_call: TRBJ2-7
clone_size: .
cdr3_nt: TGTGCCTGGAGCGAATCAGGGGCTTTTGGGTACTTC
cdr3_aa: CAWSESGAFGYF

d_call: .
v_call: TRBV11-1
j_call: TRBJ2-1
clone_size: once
cdr3_nt: TGTGCCAGCAGCTTACTGTCTCGGGGAAATGAGCAGTTCTTC
cdr3_aa: CASSLLSRGNEQFF

d_call: TRBD2
v_call: TRBV7-9
j_call: TRBJ2-7
clone_size: few
cdr3_nt: TGTGCCAGCGGGACTAGCGGGAGGCGGTTTAGCTCCTACGAGCAGTACTTC
cdr3_aa: CASGTSGRRFSSYEQYF